Each of the 5 T cell receptor beta chains below was sequenced from the same sample in a study of shared clonotypes between healthy human individuals (TCRdb year 2020). Library prep was done by the immunoSEQ multiplex PCR assay. TCRdb stores this immuneACCESS table with in-frame sequences only. Part of the clones is absent; in the studies checked, under half of the shortfall reflects unresolved V genes, and no reason is known for the rest. This sample holds some 690,000 clones; 80% to 95% were observed only once. The ten largest clones capture 34% of the sample. The sequencing sample was made of memory CD8+ T cells from PBMCs. The sample's cell subset or site label, in plain terms: CD45RO+ cells pooled with CCR7-negative TemRA cells. The receptors stem from a man between 18 and 35 years old in good health. Some clones in this sample may be carry-over from other donors' samples.

The rearrangement uses TRBV6-1 and TRBJ2-5, with a weak D call TRBD1 (6 bases). Trimming left V 6 bases short and J 8 bases short, with 22 bases between. Germline lookup yields CDR1 MNHNS and CDR2 SASEGT. This CDR3 has 15 residues. The CDR3 protein is CASRLARDTASTQYF. Here the CDR3 DNA reads TGTGCCAGCAGACTCGCCCGGGACACAGCTTCAACCCAGTACTTC.

The chain is built from TRBV18 and TRBJ2-3; D is unresolved. Between the trimmed V and J ends, which lost 2 bases and 4 bases, there was a span of 19 bases. Germline CDR1 and CDR2: KGHSH and LQKENI. The CDR3 has 17 residues. The CDR3 DNA reads TGTGCCAGCTCACCAGTCCCCGCCTTGAGAAGGCCAGATACGCAGTATTTT. Protein product: CASSPVPALRRPDTQYF. The full variable domain, completed using reference TRBV18 and TRBJ2-3, is NAGVMQNPRHLVRRRGQEARLRCSPMKGHSHVYWYRQLPEEGLKFMVYLQKENIIDESGMPKERFSAEFPKEGPSILRIQQVVRGDSAAYFCASSPVPALRRPDTQYFGPGTRLTVL.

This chain links TRBV5-8 with TRBJ1-4; D not certain. The V gene lost 0 bases and the J gene lost 11 bases, with 2 bases spanning the gap. Germline lookup yields CDR1 SGHTS and CDR2 YDEGEE. The CDR3 sequence is 10 residues long. The CDR3 bases are TGTGCCAGCAGCTTGGGCAAACTGTTTTTT. Encoded protein: CASSLGKLFF.

V gene TRBV6-5 combines with J gene TRBJ2-3; 12 nucleotides agree with TRBD2. CDR1 is MNHEY and CDR2 is SVGAGI in the germline V gene. With V trimmed by 5 bases and J by 3 bases, 3 bases remained unmatched. The CDR3 is 15 residues long. CDR3 nucleotides: TGTGCCAGCAGTACGGGGACTAGCGGGACAGATACGCAGTATTTT. Its protein is CASSTGTSGTDTQYF.

The chain employs TRBV4-1 and TRBJ2-3; 8 bases fit TRBD2. There are 17 residues in the CDR3. Trimming removed 2 bases from V and 3 bases from J; junction bases left unmatched: 10. The germline V gene encodes CDR1 MGHRA and CDR2 YSYEKL. CDR3 nucleotide sequence: TGCGCCAGCAGCCAACTCCGCGTAGCGGGATTTACAGATACGCAGTATTTT. This codes for CASSQLRVAGFTDTQYF.